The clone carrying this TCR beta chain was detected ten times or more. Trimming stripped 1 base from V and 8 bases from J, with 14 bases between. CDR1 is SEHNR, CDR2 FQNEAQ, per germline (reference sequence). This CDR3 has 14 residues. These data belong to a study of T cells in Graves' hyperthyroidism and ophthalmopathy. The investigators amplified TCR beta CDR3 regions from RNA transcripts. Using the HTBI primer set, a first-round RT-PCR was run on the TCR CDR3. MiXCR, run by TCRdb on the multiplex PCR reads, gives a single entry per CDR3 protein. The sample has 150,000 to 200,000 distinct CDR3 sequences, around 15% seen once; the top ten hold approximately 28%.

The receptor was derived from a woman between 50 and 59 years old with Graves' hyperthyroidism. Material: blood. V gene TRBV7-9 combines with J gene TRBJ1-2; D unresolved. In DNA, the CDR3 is TGTGCCAGCAGCTTAGGATGGTCAGGAGGAGGCTACACCTTC. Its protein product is CASSLGWSGGGYTF.